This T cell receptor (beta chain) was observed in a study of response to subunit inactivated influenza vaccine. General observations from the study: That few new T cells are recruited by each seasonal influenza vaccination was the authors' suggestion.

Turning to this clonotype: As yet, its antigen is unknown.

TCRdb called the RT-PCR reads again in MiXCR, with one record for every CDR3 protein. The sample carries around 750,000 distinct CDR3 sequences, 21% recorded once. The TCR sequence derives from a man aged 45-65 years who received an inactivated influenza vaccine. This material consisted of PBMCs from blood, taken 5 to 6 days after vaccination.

CDR3 nucleotides: TGTGCCAGCAGCTTAATTAGCGGGAGAGGGGGCACAGATACGCAGTATTTT. Translation: CASSLISGRGGTDTQYF. The rearrangement uses TRBV7-6 and TRBJ2-3; 9 nucleotides line up with TRBD2. This CDR3 has 17 amino acids. V was clipped by 2 bases and J by 1 base; unmatched bases: 7. Germline V CDR1 and CDR2: SGHVS, FNYEAQ.